This passage covers 24 T cell receptor beta chains from one sample sequenced in a study of early T cells in non-severe SARS-CoV-2 infection. TCRdb reanalysed the 5' RACE reads using MiXCR and keeps one entry per CDR3 protein. The profile shows 70,000 to 85,000 distinct CDR3 sequences, over 10% of them singletons. The specimen was whole blood. Source of these receptors: an adult who was a healthcare worker with PCR-confirmed SARS-CoV-2 infection or an uninfected control (not recorded which).

This clonotype was detected only a few times. The V and J genes are TRBV9 and TRBJ1-4; possibly TRBD1 for D (5 bases). V was shortened by 2 bases and J by 0 bases, with 11 bases between the two germline ends. The germline V gene has CDR1 SGDLS and CDR2 YYNGEE. This CDR3 spans 16 amino acids. The CDR3 is CASSVGDSATNEKLFF. The CDR3 DNA reads as TGTGCCAGCAGCGTGGGTGACAGTGCAACTAATGAAAAACTGTTTTTT.

This clonotype appeared a few times. The V gene is TRBV6-1, the J gene TRBJ2-1; 9 bases are a match to TRBD2. Germline values: CDR1 MNHNS, CDR2 SASEGT. This CDR3 is 17 amino acids long. V was pared by 6 bases and J by 5 bases, with 14 bases of the junction left unmatched. In nucleotides, the CDR3 is TGTGCCAGCAGGGGACTAGCAGGGAGGGATAAACACAATGAGCAGTTCTTC. It translates to CASRGLAGRDKHNEQFF.

The chain has TRBV12-3 or TRBV12-4 and TRBJ2-7, with TRBD2 identical over 8 bases. Losses at the gene ends were 8 bases for V and 4 bases for J; bases not matched to a gene: 4. The CDR3 runs 12 residues. CDR3 protein: CASAGGIYEQYF. The CDR3 DNA is TGTGCCAGCGCGGGGGGAATATACGAGCAGTACTTC.

This clonotype occurred many times. The chain recombines TRBV6-5 with TRBJ2-7; D is perhaps TRBD1 (6 bases). There are 14 residues in the CDR3. V was pared by 5 bases and J by 3 bases, with 14 bases between. Germline V gives CDR1 MNHEY, CDR2 SVGAGI. The CDR3 sequence: CASSPFRDNYEQYF. The CDR3 DNA sequence: TGTGCCAGCAGTCCTTTCCGGGACAACTACGAGCAGTACTTC.

This clonotype was counted many times. V usage is TRBV7-9 and J usage is TRBJ1-1, with a tentative D call TRBD1 (6 bases). V lost 2 bases and J lost 1, with 8 bases in between. CDR1 is SEHNR, CDR2 FQNEAQ, per germline (reference sequence). This CDR3 region has 14 residues. The CDR3 bases are TGTGCCAGCAGCTTATCGACAGGGAACACTGAAGCTTTCTTT. This encodes CASSLSTGNTEAFF.

CDR3 region: CASGGQLFPGEQYF. The CDR3 bases are TGTGCCAGCGGGGGACAGCTCTTCCCTGGCGAGCAGTACTTC. This chain joins TRBV11-3 and TRBJ2-7, with 7 bases aligning to TRBD1. Unmatched junction bases numbered 13, after V lost 8 bases and J lost 6 bases. The CDR3 extends over 14 amino acids. Germline V gene data show CDR1 as SGHNT and CDR2 as YENEEA. Supplemented by reference TRBV11-3 and TRBJ2-7, the full variable domain reads EAGVVQSPRYKIIEKKQPVAFWCNPISGHNTLYWYLQNLGQGPELLIRYENEEAVDDSQLPKDRFSAERLKGVDSTLKIQPAELGDSAVYLCASGGQLFPGEQYFGPGTRLTVT.

The chain employs TRBV9 and TRBJ2-1; D is undetermined. CDR1 is SGDLS and CDR2 is YYNGEE in the germline V gene. Between the trimmed V and J ends, which lost 4 bases and 8 bases, there was a span of 13 bases. The CDR3 runs 13 residues. Here the CDR3 DNA reads TGTGCCAGCAGCCCTCATTTATTCGATGAGCAGTTCTTC. Translated: CASSPHLFDEQFF.

The rearrangement uses TRBV24-1 and TRBJ2-1; 7 nucleotides line up with TRBD1. This CDR3 is built from 14 residues. CDR1 KGHDR and CDR2 SFDVKD come from the germline V gene. V gave up 3 bases and J gave up 6 bases; unmatched junction bases: 4. CDR3 coding DNA: TGTGCCACCAGTGATCTTCACAGGGGCAATGAGCAGTTCTTC. Its translation: CATSDLHRGNEQFF.

This clonotype was seen a few times. The gene calls are TRBV5-1 and TRBJ2-1; 9 nucleotides line up with TRBD2. The ends lost 4 bases at V and 1 base at J; junction bases unmatched: 6. The CDR3 consists of 16 residues. CDR1 is SGHRS and CDR2 is YFSETQ in the germline V gene. The DNA for the CDR3 is TGCGCCAGCAGCCCCGATGCGGGAGGGTCCTACAATGAGCAGTTCTTC. Translated: CASSPDAGGSYNEQFF.

This clonotype has ten or more counts. The gene calls are TRBV7-3 and TRBJ2-1; 10 bases fit TRBD1. Germline V gene sequence: CDR1 SGHTA, CDR2 FQGTGA. J was trimmed by 2 bases and V by 6 bases; bases with no gene match: 4. The CDR3 has 15 amino acids. CDR3 coding DNA: TGTGCCAGCAGTCGGACAGGGGGACCCTACAATGAGCAGTTCTTC. It translates to CASSRTGGPYNEQFF. Full variable domain (outside the CDR3, taken from reference TRBV7-3 and TRBJ2-1): GAGVSQTPSNKVTEKGKYVELRCDPISGHTALYWYRQSLGQGPEFLIYFQGTGAADDSGLPNDRFFAVRPEGSVSTLKIQRTERGDSAVYLCASSRTGGPYNEQFFGPGTRLTVL.

This clonotype was detected ten times or more. This chain uses TRBV7-9 with TRBJ2-5, with D hard to call. The V gene lost 5 bases and the J gene lost 5 bases, with 12 bases spanning the gap. Looked up from germline, CDR1 is SEHNR and CDR2 is FQNEAQ (reference sequence). The CDR3 is 13 amino acids. This CDR3 reads CASSPSIGETQYF. CDR3 in DNA: TGTGCCAGCAGCCCAAGCATAGGGGAGACCCAGTACTTC.

This clonotype was detected only a few times. This chain uses TRBV20-1 with TRBJ2-1; 14 positions agree with TRBD2. The CDR3 runs 18 residues. The junction had 12 bases not matched to a gene; V was cut back by 6 bases and J by 2 bases. CDR1 is DFQATT and CDR2 is SNEGSKA in the germline V gene (reference sequence). The chain's CDR3 is CSAHSGLAGARAYNEQFF. As DNA, the CDR3 is TGCAGTGCCCATTCGGGACTAGCGGGAGCAAGGGCCTACAATGAGCAGTTCTTC.

The J gene is TRBJ2-1, the V gene TRBV5-1; no reliable D call. There are 14 residues in the CDR3. Germline lookup yields CDR1 SGHRS and CDR2 YFSETQ. The ends were cut back, 0 bases at V and 3 bases at J, with 7 bases in the middle. CDR3 nucleotides: TGCGCCAGCAGCTTGGTAGCAAGCTACAATGAGCAGTTCTTC. Encoded protein: CASSLVASYNEQFF.

In this sample, this clonotype turned up many times. The V gene is TRBV27, the J gene TRBJ2-1; D unclear. V dropped 4 bases and J dropped 12 bases, with 16 bases sitting between them. The CDR3 runs 13 residues. Germline CDR1 reads MNHEY; CDR2 reads SMNVEV (reference sequence). CDR3 residues: CASSSSGATAQFF. CDR3 in DNA: TGTGCCAGCAGTTCCTCAGGAGCTACTGCGCAGTTCTTC.

This clonotype was observed a few times. The chain has TRBV6-5 and TRBJ1-3; TRBD1 matches 8 bases. CDR3 length equals 16 residues. V was clipped by 6 bases and J by 2 bases; unmatched bases: 9. Germline V gene sequence: CDR1 MNHEY, CDR2 SVGAGI. The CDR3: CASSRRQGIAGNTIYF. The CDR3 DNA sequence: TGTGCCAGCAGCCGGCGACAGGGGATCGCTGGAAACACCATATATTTT.

This clonotype was found many times. V and J are TRBV29-1 and TRBJ2-1; TRBD1 matches at 7 bases. The CDR3 has 14 residues. J gave up 0 bases and V 6 bases, and 5 bases lay outside the gene matches. From germline, CDR1 is SQVTM and CDR2 ANQGSEA. CDR3 bases: TGCAGCGTGAACAGGGACAGCTCCTACAATGAGCAGTTCTTC. It yields the protein CSVNRDSSYNEQFF.

Only a few counts were recorded for this clonotype. The chain joins TRBV27 to TRBJ2-5; a possible D gene is TRBD2 (6 bases). Per germline, CDR1 MNHEY and CDR2 SMNVEV (reference sequence). The CDR3 is 14 residues long. Trimming stripped 5 bases from V and 6 bases from J, with 16 bases between. CDR3 nucleotide sequence: TGTGCCAGCAGTCCCTGGAGGGATGTAAAGACCCAGTACTTC. Its translation is CASSPWRDVKTQYF.

The gene calls are TRBV7-9 and TRBJ2-3, with a possible D match to TRBD2 (6 bases). Trimming took off 4 bases at V and 0 bases at J, with 14 bases between the two ends. The CDR3 is 16 residues long. Germline CDR1 SEHNR, CDR2 FQNEAQ (reference sequence). CDR3: CASSSASSVSTDTQYF. In nucleotides, the CDR3 is TGTGCCAGCAGCTCCGCGTCTAGCGTAAGCACAGATACGCAGTATTTT.

The gene calls are TRBV11-2 and TRBJ1-1, with D hard to call. This CDR3 spans 15 amino acids. The germline V and J ends were trimmed by 5 bases and 1 base, with 14 bases remaining between them. Germline V gene data show CDR1 as SGHAT and CDR2 as FQNNGV. CDR3 sequence (DNA): TGTGCCAGCAGCCGTGTTGGCTGGGGGAACACTGAAGCTTTCTTT. Amino acids: CASSRVGWGNTEAFF.

The V and J genes are TRBV11-2 and TRBJ2-6; TRBD1 agrees at 8 bases. In germline, CDR1 is SGHAT, CDR2 FQNNGV. The CDR3 length is 18 residues. V lost 5 bases, J lost 2 bases, and 11 bases stayed unmatched. The CDR3, as DNA: TGTGCCAGCAGCACTCGGCCAGGGGGCGTTGCTGGGGCCAACGTCCTGACTTTC. It encodes CASSTRPGGVAGANVLTF. Combining the CDR3 with reference TRBV11-2 and TRBJ2-6 gives the whole variable domain EAGVAQSPRYKIIEKRQSVAFWCNPISGHATLYWYQQILGQGPKLLIQFQNNGVVDDSQLPKDRFSAERLKGVDSTLKIQPAKLEDSAVYLCASSTRPGGVAGANVLTFGAGSRLTVL.

Only a few counts were recorded for this clonotype. The chain employs TRBV11-1 and TRBJ2-7; TRBD2 matches 10 bases. Trimming removed 5 bases from V and 3 bases from J; junction bases left unmatched: 13. The CDR3 runs 17 residues. The V gene's germline CDR1 is SGHAT and CDR2 FQDESV (reference sequence). CDR3 nucleotides: TGTGCCAGCAGCGCGCCAATCCTAGCGGGAGCTCACTACGAGCAGTACTTC. This translates into CASSAPILAGAHYEQYF.

This clonotype occurred a few times. The chain joins TRBV20-1 to TRBJ2-7; tentative D call: TRBD2 (6 bases). Between the trimmed V and J ends, which lost 4 bases and 0 bases, there was a span of 10 bases. This CDR3 is built from 13 residues. Germline V gives CDR1 DFQATT, CDR2 SNEGSKA (reference sequence). Here the CDR3 reads CSANSGSSYEQYF. CDR3 nucleotides: TGCAGTGCTAATAGCGGTAGCTCCTACGAGCAGTACTTC.

A remark on this clonotype: An end of the junction does not agree with germline; a read error may underlie this. This chain links TRBV5-1 with TRBJ2-1, with D possibly TRBD1 on 5 matching bases. This CDR3 comprises 15 residues. Per germline, CDR1 SGHRS and CDR2 YFSETQ. The CDR3 region is CANSLGLQAYNEQFF. In DNA, the CDR3 is TGCGCCAACAGCTTGGGGCTACAAGCTTACAATGAGCAGTTCTTC.

The chain employs TRBV29-1 and TRBJ2-5, with no clear D. The V and J ends lost 4 bases and 1 base respectively, with 7 bases between them. Germline V gene lookup returns CDR1 SQVTM and CDR2 ANQGSEA. The CDR3 extends over 12 amino acids. The CDR3, as DNA: TGCAGCGTTGTGGCAGTCCAAGAGACCCAGTACTTC. Translated, it gives CSVVAVQETQYF.